This T cell receptor beta chain was profiled in a study of CD8 T cells in ankylosing spondylitis. This clonotype was detected ten times or more. What it recognizes is unknown. TCRdb recomputed calls from the 5' RACE reads with MiXCR, one row per CDR3 protein. Here the sample spans roughly 700,000 distinct CDR3 sequences, roughly 19% being singletons. V was cut by 5 bases and J by 2 bases, with 8 bases left in between. In germline, CDR1 is SGHRS, CDR2 YFSETQ. The CDR3 totals 13 residues. Study observations and caveats: Matched ankylosing spondylitis synovial fluid reportedly showed significant enrichment of disease-linked clones. What appeared characteristic of ankylosing spondylitis blood was a TCR beta motif of several highly homologous variants.

The sequence derives from a male donor with ankylosing spondylitis. The sequenced sample consisted of blood, either unsorted or a sorted T cell fraction (not recorded which). V is TRBV5-1 and J is TRBJ1-5; perhaps TRBD1 as D (5 bases). The CDR3 DNA is TGCGCCAGCAGGGGGGACGGCAATCAGCCCCAGCATTTT. This codes for CASRGDGNQPQHF.